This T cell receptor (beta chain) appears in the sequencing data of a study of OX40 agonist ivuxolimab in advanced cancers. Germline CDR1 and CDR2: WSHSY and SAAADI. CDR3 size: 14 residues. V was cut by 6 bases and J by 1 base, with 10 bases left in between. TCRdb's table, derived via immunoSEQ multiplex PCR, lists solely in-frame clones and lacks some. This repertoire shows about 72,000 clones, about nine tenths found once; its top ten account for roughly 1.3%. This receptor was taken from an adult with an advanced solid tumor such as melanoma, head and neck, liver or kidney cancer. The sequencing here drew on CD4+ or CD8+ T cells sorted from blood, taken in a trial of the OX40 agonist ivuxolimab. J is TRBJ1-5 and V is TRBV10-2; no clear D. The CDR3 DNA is TGCGCCAGCAGCGTTGGACGGAGCAATCAGCCCCAGCATTTT. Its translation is CASSVGRSNQPQHF.